A single sample is the source of the 20 T cell receptor beta chains below, sequenced in a study of T cells in Graves' hyperthyroidism and ophthalmopathy. Template material for amplifying TCR beta CDR3 regions consisted of RNA transcripts. TCR CDR3 underwent first-round RT-PCR with the HTBI primer set. TCRdb analysed the multiplex PCR reads with MiXCR anew, one entry per CDR3 protein. The sample has more than 300,000 distinct CDR3 sequences; about 18% are singletons. Sequenced sample: blood. These receptors all come from a woman aged 25 to 39 with Graves' hyperthyroidism that later progressed to Graves' ophthalmopathy.

This clonotype came up many times. The rearrangement joins TRBV25-1 to TRBJ2-2; D might be TRBD1 (5 bases). Between the trimmed V and J ends, which lost 4 bases and 2 bases, there was a span of 11 bases. This CDR3 has 15 amino acids. Germline CDR1 MGHDK, CDR2 SYGVNS. CDR3 in amino acids: CASSVTRENTGELFF. In DNA form, the CDR3 reads TGTGCCAGCAGTGTCACCAGGGAAAACACCGGGGAGCTGTTTTTT.

This chain links TRBV25-1 with TRBJ2-5; 7 nucleotides agree with TRBD2. V gave up 5 bases and J gave up 0 bases; unmatched junction bases: 6. This CDR3 contains 15 residues. Germline V gene sequence: CDR1 MGHDK, CDR2 SYGVNS. The CDR3 sequence: CASSLSGTYQETQYF. The DNA for the CDR3 is TGTGCCAGCAGTCTCAGCGGGACGTACCAAGAGACCCAGTACTTC. Full variable domain (remainder filled in from reference TRBV25-1 and TRBJ2-5): EADIYQTPRYLVIGTGKKITLECSQTMGHDKMYWYQQDPGMELHLIHYSYGVNSTEKGDLSSESTVSRIRTEHFPLTLESARPSHTSQYLCASSLSGTYQETQYFGPGTRLLVL.

Many counts were recorded for this clonotype. The chain uses TRBV20-1 and TRBJ2-3; a possible D gene is TRBD2 (7 bases). Germline assignment: CDR1 DFQATT and CDR2 SNEGSKA (reference sequence). V shed 3 bases and J shed 5 bases, with 9 bases lying between them. The length of the CDR3 is 12 residues. In DNA form, the CDR3 reads TGCAGTGCTAGGAGGGGGGGAGATACGCAGTATTTT. Translation: CSARRGGDTQYF.

This clonotype has at least ten counts. The chain has TRBV5-5 and TRBJ2-7; TRBD1 matches at 11 bases. V lost 4 bases to trimming and J lost 7 bases; unmatched junction nucleotides: 4. CDR1 is SGHKS and CDR2 is YYEKEE in the germline V gene (reference sequence). This CDR3 region has 13 residues. The CDR3 protein is CASSGTGGEEQYF. DNA of the CDR3: TGTGCCAGCAGCGGGACAGGGGGGGAGGAGCAGTACTTC.

This clonotype was counted ten times or more. The chain recombines TRBV11-2 with TRBJ2-7, with TRBD2 matching over 12 bases. Per germline, CDR1 SGHAT and CDR2 FQNNGV. The V segment lost 0 bases and the J segment 7 bases; nucleotides outside the gene matches: 4. This CDR3 is 15 amino acids long. The CDR3 region is CASSLDGLAGREQYF. As DNA, the CDR3 is TGTGCCAGCAGCTTAGACGGACTAGCGGGACGGGAGCAGTACTTC. The full variable domain, rest sourced from reference TRBV11-2 and TRBJ2-7, is EAGVAQSPRYKIIEKRQSVAFWCNPISGHATLYWYQQILGQGPKLLIQFQNNGVVDDSQLPKDRFSAERLKGVDSTLKIQPAKLEDSAVYLCASSLDGLAGREQYFGPGTRLTVT.

The chain joins TRBV12-5 to TRBJ2-3; no reliable D call. Deletions cut 6 bases from V and 0 bases from J, with 7 bases between. The CDR3 is 13 residues long. CDR1 is LGHNT and CDR2 is FRNRAP in the germline V gene. This CDR3 is CASGPSSTDTQYF. CDR3 coding DNA: TGTGCTAGTGGCCCCTCTAGCACAGATACGCAGTATTTT.

This clonotype was detected many times. The rearrangement joins TRBV28 to TRBJ2-5; 8 bases fit TRBD1. The CDR3 contains 15 residues. Germline V lookup: CDR1 MDHEN, CDR2 SYDVKM. V shed 5 bases and J 4 bases; nucleotides not matched to a gene: 9. The CDR3 nucleotides read TGTGCCAGCAGTACCAGGACAGGGATTGGAGAGACCCAGTACTTC. It translates to CASSTRTGIGETQYF.

The chain employs TRBV28 and TRBJ2-7, with D perhaps matching TRBD1 (6 bases). Germline-derived CDR1 and CDR2 are MDHEN and SYDVKM. V lost 4 bases to trimming and J lost 0 bases, with 13 bases between them. The CDR3 is 15 residues long. Here the CDR3 reads CASSSSGAYSYEQYF. DNA of the CDR3: TGTGCCAGCAGTTCTTCAGGGGCCTACTCCTACGAGCAGTACTTC. Drawing the rest from reference TRBV28 and TRBJ2-7, the complete variable domain is DVKVTQSSRYLVKRTGEKVFLECVQDMDHENMFWYRQDPGLGLRLIYFSYDVKMKEKGDIPEGYSVSREKKERFSLILESASTNQTSMYLCASSSSGAYSYEQYFGPGTRLTVT.

Turning to this clonotype: The junction shows a germline mismatch at one end, possibly a read error. V usage is TRBV7-7 and J usage is TRBJ2-5; 11 nucleotides match TRBD1. The germline V gene encodes CDR1 SSHAT and CDR2 FNYEAQ (reference sequence). The CDR3 has 15 amino acids. CDR3 sequence reads: CASSLGQGAAETQYF. The DNA of the CDR3 is TGTGCTAGCAGCTTAGGACAGGGGGCGGCGGAGACCCAGTACTTC. Drawing the rest from reference TRBV7-7 and TRBJ2-5, the complete variable domain is GAGVSQSPRYKVTKRGQDVTLRCDPISSHATLYWYQQALGQGPEFLTYFNYEAQPDKSGLPSDRFSAERPEGSISTLTIQRTEQRDSAMYRCASSLGQGAAETQYFGPGTRLLVL.

The V and J genes are TRBV5-1 and TRBJ2-7; the match to TRBD1 covers 9 bases. Per the germline V gene, CDR1 is SGHRS and CDR2 is YFSETQ. The CDR3 runs to 15 residues. J was trimmed by 5 bases and V by 2 bases; bases with no gene match: 8. CDR3 sequence reads: CASSFDLTGGNEQYF. In nucleotides, the CDR3 is TGCGCCAGCAGCTTCGACTTGACAGGGGGTAACGAGCAGTACTTC.

This clonotype was seen repeatedly, ten times or more. The chain combines TRBV4-1 with TRBJ2-7; TRBD1 is a possible D gene (5 bases). This CDR3 region has 18 residues. Germline lookup yields CDR1 MGHRA and CDR2 YSYEKL. With 0 bases removed from V and 2 bases from J, the gap between germline ends came to 20 bases. CDR3: CASSQEGGETVGTYEQYF. CDR3 coding DNA: TGCGCCAGCAGCCAAGAGGGTGGAGAGACAGTGGGAACCTACGAGCAGTACTTC.

Many counts were recorded for this clonotype. The chain carries TRBV5-1 and TRBJ2-7; the D gene is possibly TRBD2 (7 bases). Germline-derived CDR1 and CDR2 are SGHRS and YFSETQ. The CDR3 extends over 15 amino acids. The V end lost 4 bases, the J end lost 3 bases, and 17 bases lay between the germline ends. In DNA form, the CDR3 reads TGCGCCAGCAGCCAACAGGCGGGGGCCTACTACGAGCAGTACTTC. Translation gives CASSQQAGAYYEQYF. Based on the CDR3 plus reference TRBV5-1 and TRBJ2-7, the full variable domain is KAGVTQTPRYLIKTRGQQVTLSCSPISGHRSVSWYQQTPGQGLQFLFEYFSETQRNKGNFPGRFSGRQFSNSRSEMNVSTLELGDSALYLCASSQQAGAYYEQYFGPGTRLTVT.

This clonotype showed up many times. V and J are TRBV4-1 and TRBJ1-4; 12 bases are shared with TRBD1. The CDR3 totals 18 residues. Per the germline V gene, CDR1 is MGHRA and CDR2 is YSYEKL. With 1 base clipped from V and 8 bases from J, the junction kept 11 bases outside the gene matches. CDR3 in amino acids: CASSQVRRGTGGREKLFF. The CDR3 DNA reads TGCGCCAGCAGCCAAGTCCGCCGAGGGACAGGGGGCCGAGAAAAACTGTTTTTT.

This clonotype occurred many times. The rearrangement uses TRBV5-1 and TRBJ2-7, with D perhaps matching TRBD1 or TRBD2 (5 bases each). CDR3 length: 14 residues. Germline values: CDR1 SGHRS, CDR2 YFSETQ. The V gene lost 6 bases and the J gene lost 0 bases, with 13 bases spanning the gap. CDR3: CASIEGINSYEQYF. DNA for the CDR3: TGCGCCAGCATCGAGGGGATAAACTCCTACGAGCAGTACTTC.

The table lists this clonotype with many counts. The gene calls are TRBV2 and TRBJ2-5; D gene ambiguous. The CDR3 runs 12 residues. Trimming left V 7 bases short and J 3 bases short, with 9 bases between. Per germline, CDR1 SNHLY and CDR2 FYNNEI. CDR3 sequence reads: CASIRPEETQYF. CDR3 sequence (DNA): TGTGCCAGCATACGACCAGAAGAGACCCAGTACTTC. Combining the CDR3 with reference TRBV2 and TRBJ2-5 gives the whole variable domain EPEVTQTPSHQVTQMGQEVILRCVPISNHLYFYWYRQILGQKVEFLVSFYNNEISEKSEIFDDQFSVERPDGSNFTLKIRSTKLEDSAMYFCASIRPEETQYFGPGTRLLVL.

As to this clonotype: The junction and the germline gene differ at one end; a read error may be behind it. The chain combines TRBV6-2 or TRBV6-3 with TRBJ2-2; D is possibly TRBD1 or TRBD2 (6 bases each). From germline, CDR1 is MNHEY and CDR2 SVGEGT. The CDR3 is 16 residues long. The CDR3 is CAISALGGRNTGELFF. CDR3 coding DNA: TGTGCCATCAGTGCTCTGGGGGGCCGGAACACCGGGGAGCTGTTTTTT.

The table lists this clonotype with many counts. The chain links TRBV12-3 or TRBV12-4 to TRBJ1-1; D uncertain. Between the trimmed V and J ends, which lost 1 base and 10 bases, there was a span of 7 bases. The CDR3 length is 11 residues. CDR3 sequence: CASSLGKVAFF. The CDR3 nucleotides read TGTGCCAGCAGTTTAGGAAAGGTAGCTTTCTTT.

The chain is built from TRBV2 and TRBJ1-6; D unresolved. Germline lookup yields CDR1 SNHLY and CDR2 FYNNEI. The CDR3 has 14 residues. Trimming pared 1 base from V and 4 bases from J, leaving 5 bases between. The CDR3 region is CASSEVSYNSPLHF. The CDR3 bases are TGTGCCAGCAGTGAAGTCTCTTATAATTCACCCCTCCACTTT.

This clonotype was recorded at least ten times. The V gene is TRBV12-3 or TRBV12-4, the J gene TRBJ1-5; D unclear. CDR3 length: 14 residues. The V and J ends lost 6 bases and 4 bases respectively, with 13 bases between them. The CDR3 loop reads CASSSARKNQPQHF. CDR3 bases: TGTGCCAGCAGCTCCGCCAGGAAGAATCAGCCCCAGCATTTT.

The chain has TRBV19 and TRBJ1-3; 7 nucleotides match TRBD1. The germline CDR1 and CDR2 sequences are LNHDA and SQIVND (reference sequence). After removal of 5 bases from V and 2 bases from J, the junction contained 9 bases not matched to a gene. The CDR3 runs to 16 residues. The chain's CDR3 is CASSSFRGVTGNTIYF. CDR3 bases: TGTGCCAGTAGTTCCTTCAGGGGGGTAACTGGAAACACCATATATTTT. The entire variable domain, with the rest obtained from reference TRBV19 and TRBJ1-3, is as follows: DGGITQSPKYLFRKEGQNVTLSCEQNLNHDAMYWYRQDPGQGLRLIYYSQIVNDFQKGDIAEGYSVSREKKESFPLTVTSAQKNPTAFYLCASSSFRGVTGNTIYFGEGSWLTVV.